This T cell receptor beta chain was obtained from a study of CD8 T cells in Susac syndrome. Regarding the study as a whole: Detection of Susac-specific public clones gave around 15 in total CD8+ repertoires and about five in CD8+ TEMRA repertoires. Among active patients and in TEMRA cells, CD8+ clonal expansion in Susac reached its peak.

V lost 0 bases and J lost 2, with 12 bases in between. Per germline, CDR1 DFQATT and CDR2 SNEGSKA (reference sequence). CDR3 length equals 15 residues. RNA amounts of about 0.45 to 1 ug underwent reverse transcription with random hexamers. Each CDR3 protein is one row after TCRdb ran MiXCR on the immunoSEQ multiplex PCR reads. The table has tens of thousands of distinct CDR3 sequences, approximately 95% seen once. On this clonotype itself: Its antigen is not identified.

The clonotype originates from a human donor with Susac syndrome. Sequencing was performed on CD8+ T cells from PBMCs. The rearrangement uses TRBV20-1 and TRBJ2-3; TRBD1 is a possible D gene (6 bases). The CDR3, as DNA: TGCAGTGCTAGAGACTTAGACAGGTCCACAGATACGCAGTATTTT. Translation: CSARDLDRSTDTQYF.